A selection of T cell receptor beta chains follows, all from one sample in a study of cytomegalovirus exposure and HLA in healthy donors. The assay was immunoSEQ multiplex PCR, and TCRdb's table has in-frame clones only and misses some. The table shows 100,000 to 150,000 clones, with 83% occurring only once. Sequenced sample: PBMCs. Receptors were obtained from a woman aged 40-49 years in good health and CMV-seropositive. Both conserved end residues are part of each CDR3. A D gene is named only where the DNA matches it firmly. Clone size is given for some rows only: seen once, a few or many times, or a class if the clone is expanded.

>TRBV7-2|-|-|TRBJ2-7
CASSLVSGGEQYF
TGTGCCAGCAGCTTAGTCTCAGGAGGAGAGCAGTACTTC
>TRBV4-1|-|-|TRBJ2-7
CASSQGTGRGYEQYF
TGCGCCAGCAGCCAAGGAACAGGCCGTGGGTACGAGCAGTACTTC
>TRBV7-9|TRBD2|-|TRBJ2-3
CASSFSGRTDTQYF
TGTGCCAGCAGCTTTAGCGGGCGCACAGATACGCAGTATTTT
>TRBV27|TRBD2|-|TRBJ2-1
CASSLSGAEGQFF
TGTGCCAGCAGTCTTAGCGGGGCCGAGGGGCAGTTCTTC
>TRBV4-2|TRBD2|once|TRBJ2-7
CASSRENAGTSFYEQYF
TGTGCCAGCAGCCGGGAAAATGCCGGGACTAGCTTCTACGAGCAGTACTTC
>TRBV19|TRBD2|-|TRBJ2-5
CASSIGLAGGETQYF
TGTGCCAGTAGTATAGGGCTAGCGGGAGGGGAGACCCAGTACTTC
>TRBV11-2|-|-|TRBJ2-1
CASSLDWAPGEQFF
TGTGCCAGCAGCTTAGATTGGGCCCCTGGTGAGCAGTTCTTC
>TRBV12-5|TRBD2|-|TRBJ2-2
CASGRPLREENTGELFF
TGTGCTAGTGGACGACCACTACGGGAGGAGAACACCGGGGAGCTGTTTTTT
>TRBV28|-|-|TRBJ1-1
CASSFDGSGAFF
TGTGCCAGCAGTTTTGATGGGTCGGGAGCTTTCTTT
>TRBV11-2|TRBD2|-|TRBJ2-2
CASSLGRGGTGELFF
TGTGCCAGCAGCTTGGGGCGGGGGGGAACCGGGGAGCTGTTTTTT
>TRBV7-2|TRBD1|once|TRBJ2-2
CASTGTGGTGELFF
TGTGCCAGTACCGGGACAGGGGGCACCGGGGAGCTGTTTTTT
>TRBV25-1|-|-|TRBJ1-2
CASKDSYYGYTF
TGTGCCAGCAAGGACAGTTACTATGGCTACACCTTC